Presented here are 12 T cell receptor beta chains from one specimen sequenced in a study of shared clonotypes between healthy human individuals. The table came from immunoSEQ multiplex PCR; TCRdb's copy has only in-frame clones and leaves some out. The sample has over a million clones; roughly 96% are singletons. Sequencing input: naive CD4+ T cells sorted from blood. The subset was: CD45RA+ positively selected. Receptors originate from a man aged 25-40 years in good health.

The rearrangement links TRBV29-1 to TRBJ2-4, with 7 bases matching TRBD2. Germline values: CDR1 SQVTM, CDR2 ANQGSEA. Trimming removed 3 bases from V and 7 bases from J; junction bases left unmatched: 6. The CDR3 covers 13 residues. CDR3 residues: CSVERTRVNIQYF. The CDR3 DNA sequence: TGCAGCGTTGAGAGGACTAGGGTGAACATTCAGTACTTC.

The chain couples TRBV18 to TRBJ1-1, with D hard to call. V lost 4 bases, J lost 1 base, and 16 bases lay in between. The CDR3 runs 16 residues. Germline CDR1 and CDR2: KGHSH and LQKENI. CDR3 protein: CASSLDALTWNTEAFF. DNA of the CDR3: TGTGCCAGCTCACTCGACGCTCTAACATGGAACACTGAAGCTTTCTTT.

The gene calls are TRBV10-2 and TRBJ2-7; no firm D call. Trimming took off 7 bases at V and 0 bases at J, with 19 bases between the two ends. The CDR3 runs 16 residues. The germline V gene encodes CDR1 WSHSY and CDR2 SAAADI. The CDR3 coding sequence is TGCGCCAGCAAGGCAGGACGCCTACACAGCTCCTACGAGCAGTACTTC. It yields the protein CASKAGRLHSSYEQYF.

This rearrangement joins TRBV19 to TRBJ2-5; D call uncertain. CDR1 LNHDA and CDR2 SQIVND come from the germline V gene (reference sequence). The CDR3 covers 14 residues. V was cut by 3 bases and J by 7 bases, with 15 bases left in between. CDR3: CASSIVATEGTQYF. DNA of the CDR3: TGTGCCAGTAGTATCGTAGCCACCGAAGGGACCCAGTACTTC.

V gene TRBV6-5 combines with J gene TRBJ2-1, with TRBD2 matching over 8 bases. Germline assignment: CDR1 MNHEY and CDR2 SVGAGI. This CDR3 region has 15 residues. V lost 5 bases to trimming and J lost 8 bases; unmatched junction nucleotides: 11. The CDR3 sequence: CASSTPGLGKYEQFF. The CDR3 DNA sequence: TGTGCCAGCAGTACCCCGGGACTAGGCAAATATGAGCAGTTCTTC.

The chain employs TRBV10-3 and TRBJ2-2, with 12 bases fitting TRBD2. Germline assignment: CDR1 ENHRY and CDR2 SYGVKD. The trim removed 2 bases at V and 5 bases at J, leaving 0 bases unmatched. This CDR3 has 15 residues. CDR3 coding DNA: TGTGCCATCAGTGAGGGACTAGCGGGGACCGGGGAGCTGTTTTTT. It encodes CAISEGLAGTGELFF.

The chain is built from TRBV10-3 and TRBJ1-1; 8 bases fit TRBD1. CDR3 length equals 17 residues. In germline, CDR1 is ENHRY, CDR2 SYGVKD. V lost 2 bases, J lost 4 bases, and 12 bases stayed unmatched. CDR3 DNA sequence: TGTGCCATCAGTGAGAGGACAGGGTTCACCGGGGGCACTGAAGCTTTCTTT. Amino acid sequence: CAISERTGFTGGTEAFF.

The chain has TRBV25-1 and TRBJ2-1; 11 positions agree with TRBD2. Germline assignment: CDR1 MGHDK and CDR2 SYGVNS. V gave up 5 bases and J gave up 4 bases; unmatched junction bases: 13. The CDR3 has 18 residues. The chain's CDR3 is CASSPSSRGTSGYNEQFF. The CDR3 DNA reads TGTGCCAGCAGTCCCTCAAGTCGGGGGACTAGCGGATACAATGAGCAGTTCTTC.

The chain couples TRBV28 to TRBJ2-5, with 10 bases identical to TRBD1. The CDR3 is made up of 17 amino acids. V shed 7 bases and J 3 bases; nucleotides not matched to a gene: 14. CDR1 is MDHEN and CDR2 is SYDVKM in the germline V gene. This CDR3 reads CASKRDRGSGREETQYF. CDR3 coding DNA: TGTGCCAGCAAGCGGGACAGGGGTTCTGGGCGTGAAGAGACCCAGTACTTC.

V usage is TRBV7-8 and J usage is TRBJ2-5, with 11 bases aligning to TRBD2. V was clipped by 5 bases and J by 5 bases; unmatched bases: 10. Germline assignment: CDR1 SGHVS and CDR2 FQNEAQ. This CDR3 contains 16 residues. CDR3 protein: CASSPKIAGGDETQYF. The DNA of the CDR3 is TGTGCCAGCAGCCCAAAGATAGCGGGAGGGGACGAGACCCAGTACTTC.

The V gene is TRBV28, the J gene TRBJ2-5, with D unclear. CDR3 size: 13 residues. Trimming stripped 3 bases from V and 2 bases from J, with 7 bases between. Looked up from germline, CDR1 is MDHEN and CDR2 is SYDVKM. The chain's CDR3 is CASSFLPQETQYF. The CDR3, as DNA: TGTGCCAGCAGTTTTTTGCCACAAGAGACCCAGTACTTC.

The chain carries TRBV10-3 and TRBJ2-1; 7 nucleotides line up with TRBD1. Germline trimming cut 5 bases from V and 8 bases from J; bases unmatched to any gene: 9. This CDR3 is 14 amino acids long. In germline, CDR1 is ENHRY, CDR2 SYGVKD. This chain's CDR3 is CAISKSTGSDEQFF. The CDR3 nucleotides read TGTGCCATCAGTAAATCGACAGGGTCCGATGAGCAGTTCTTC.